The T cell receptor (beta chain) described here comes from a study of T cells in women clearing cervical HPV infection. Notes on this clone: From the germline J gene comes the end of the CDR3, since the read stops 3 residues before it.

Germline assignment: CDR1 MDHEN and CDR2 SYDVKM. The CDR3 is 18 amino acids. Trimming removed 5 bases from V and 3 bases from J; junction bases left unmatched: 17. The method was immunoSEQ multiplex PCR; TCRdb's version includes in-frame clones alone and lacks a portion of them. This sample's clone table lists around 21,000 clones. This TCR derives from a woman between 18 and 70 years old with a cervical HPV16 infection that either progressed to CIN3+ or cleared (not recorded which). V usage is TRBV28 and J usage is TRBJ2-7; the match to TRBD2 covers 9 bases. Material: blood buffy coat. CDR3 loop: CASSPPPGGGLADYEQYF. CDR3 DNA (partial): TGTGCCAGCAGTCCCCCCCCAGGAGGGGGACTAGCCGACTACGAG.